Listed below are T cell receptor beta chains from one sample, sequenced in a study of STAT5B mutations in CD4+ large granular lymphocyte leukemia. Assay used: immunoSEQ multiplex PCR; TCRdb lists only in-frame clones, some missing. The table shows about 40,000 clones, with about 88% occurring only once. Sequencing was carried out using CD4+ T cells from blood buffy coats. The receptors shown here come from a human donor in good health. Both conserved end residues are part of each CDR3. A D gene is named only where the DNA matches it firmly. A clone size is listed for some rows: how often the clone was seen (once, few, many), or a class if it is expanded.

clone_size: NA
d_call: NA
j_call: TRBJ2-5
v_call: TRBV9
cdr3_nt: TGTGCCAGCAGCGACCGACAGGCGGGGGAGACCCAGTACTTC
cdr3_aa: CASSDRQAGETQYF

clone_size: once
d_call: TRBD2
j_call: TRBJ2-5
v_call: TRBV30
cdr3_nt: TGTGCCTGGAGTGCCGGGGAGGGTGAGACCCAGTACTTC
cdr3_aa: CAWSAGEGETQYF

clone_size: NA
d_call: TRBD1
j_call: TRBJ1-5
v_call: TRBV30
cdr3_nt: TGTGCCTGGGGATTGGGACAGCGCAATCAGCCCCAGCATTTT
cdr3_aa: CAWGLGQRNQPQHF

clone_size: NA
d_call: TRBD2
j_call: TRBJ2-1
v_call: TRBV9
cdr3_nt: TGTGCCCGCCAGGGACTAGCGGGAGTGCAGTTCTTC
cdr3_aa: CARQGLAGVQFF

clone_size: NA
d_call: NA
j_call: TRBJ1-6
v_call: TRBV9
cdr3_nt: TGTGCCAGCAGCGTAGACATGGGCGCTTCACCCCTCCACTTT
cdr3_aa: CASSVDMGASPLHF

clone_size: NA
d_call: NA
j_call: TRBJ2-1
v_call: TRBV9
cdr3_nt: TGTGCCAGCAGCGTAGGGCCAGTCAATGAGCAGTTCTTC
cdr3_aa: CASSVGPVNEQFF

clone_size: NA
d_call: TRBD2
j_call: TRBJ2-5
v_call: TRBV6-1
cdr3_nt: TGTGCCAGCAGTGGGGTGGGAACTAGCGGAAGAAAAGAGACCCAGTACTTC
cdr3_aa: CASSGVGTSGRKETQYF

clone_size: once
d_call: TRBD2
j_call: TRBJ2-1
v_call: TRBV4-2
cdr3_nt: TGTGCCAGCAGCCAGGATCCGGGACTATCCTACAATGAGCAGTTCTTC
cdr3_aa: CASSQDPGLSYNEQFF

clone_size: NA
d_call: TRBD2
j_call: TRBJ2-3
v_call: TRBV27
cdr3_nt: TGTGCCAGCAGGGGACTAGCGGGAGTGTCCACAGATACGCAGTATTTT
cdr3_aa: CASRGLAGVSTDTQYF

clone_size: once
d_call: TRBD1
j_call: TRBJ2-1
v_call: TRBV6-1
cdr3_nt: TGTGCCGGGGGACCGACAGGGGGGAATGAGCAGTTCTTC
cdr3_aa: CAGGPTGGNEQFF

clone_size: NA
d_call: NA
j_call: TRBJ1-2
v_call: TRBV11-2
cdr3_nt: TGTGCCAGCAGCTTAGGGTGGTGGCAGGGAAGTGGCTACACCTTC
cdr3_aa: CASSLGWWQGSGYTF

clone_size: NA
d_call: NA
j_call: TRBJ1-2
v_call: TRBV5-1
cdr3_nt: TGCGCCAGCAGCTTGACAGGGCGGGACTATGGCTACACCTTC
cdr3_aa: CASSLTGRDYGYTF

clone_size: NA
d_call: TRBD2
j_call: TRBJ2-6
v_call: TRBV9
cdr3_nt: TGTGCCAGCAGTGGTCGTACCGGGACAGGACTAGCGGGGACTATTGCTGGGGCCAACGTCCTGACTTTC
cdr3_aa: CASSGRTGTGLAGTIAGANVLTF

clone_size: NA
d_call: NA
j_call: TRBJ2-3
v_call: TRBV6-5
cdr3_nt: TGTGCCAGCAGTTACAGGTCGGGTGTTGATACGCAGTATTTT
cdr3_aa: CASSYRSGVDTQYF

clone_size: NA
d_call: NA
j_call: TRBJ1-3
v_call: TRBV30
cdr3_nt: TGTGCCTGGAGTGTGACGGATGGAAACACCATATATTTT
cdr3_aa: CAWSVTDGNTIYF

clone_size: NA
d_call: NA
j_call: TRBJ1-3
v_call: TRBV18
cdr3_nt: TGTGCCAGCTCACCCCCCCTGGCGAAGGGAAACACCATATATTTT
cdr3_aa: CASSPPLAKGNTIYF

clone_size: NA
d_call: NA
j_call: TRBJ2-1
v_call: TRBV2
cdr3_nt: TGTGCCAGCAGTGAGCGGATTGAGCAGTTCTTC
cdr3_aa: CASSERIEQFF

clone_size: NA
d_call: NA
j_call: TRBJ2-7
v_call: TRBV5-1
cdr3_nt: TGCGCCAGCAGCTTGGTCGTGGCTAGCGACGAGCAGTACTTC
cdr3_aa: CASSLVVASDEQYF

clone_size: NA
d_call: NA
j_call: TRBJ2-3
v_call: TRBV10-2
cdr3_nt: TGCGCCAGCAGTGAGTCGGCGGGTACGCAGTATTTT
cdr3_aa: CASSESAGTQYF

clone_size: NA
d_call: TRBD2
j_call: TRBJ2-1
v_call: TRBV11-3
cdr3_nt: TGTGCCAGCAGCTTAACTAGCGGGAGTCTGCAGTTCTTC
cdr3_aa: CASSLTSGSLQFF

clone_size: NA
d_call: TRBD1
j_call: TRBJ2-1
v_call: TRBV28
cdr3_nt: TGTGCCAGCAGGCCGACAGGGATGCGAGGATTGTTCTTC
cdr3_aa: CASRPTGMRGLFF

clone_size: NA
d_call: NA
j_call: TRBJ2-2
v_call: TRBV13
cdr3_nt: TGTGCCAGCAGACAACAGGGAACCGGGGAGCTGTTTTTT
cdr3_aa: CASRQQGTGELFF

clone_size: NA
d_call: NA
j_call: TRBJ1-2
v_call: TRBV7-8
cdr3_nt: TGTGCCAGCAGCTTAGCCTCCTATGGCTACACCTTC
cdr3_aa: CASSLASYGYTF

clone_size: NA
d_call: NA
j_call: TRBJ2-1
v_call: TRBV15
cdr3_nt: TGTGCCACCAGCAGAGGAACCCAGAGCTCCTACAATGAGCAGTTCTTC
cdr3_aa: CATSRGTQSSYNEQFF

clone_size: NA
d_call: NA
j_call: TRBJ2-3
v_call: TRBV10-2
cdr3_nt: TGCGCCAGCAGTGAGTCGAGGACGGTAGATACGCAGTATTTT
cdr3_aa: CASSESRTVDTQYF

clone_size: NA
d_call: TRBD2
j_call: TRBJ2-2
v_call: TRBV28
cdr3_nt: TGTGCCAGCAGCTCTCGCACCCTTCGGGGGGACAACACCGGGGAGCTGTTTTTT
cdr3_aa: CASSSRTLRGDNTGELFF

clone_size: once
d_call: NA
j_call: TRBJ2-4
v_call: TRBV28
cdr3_nt: TGTGCCAGCAGTTTACCACCTCGGACAGCTTCTTTAGCCAAAAACATTCAGTACTTC
cdr3_aa: CASSLPPRTASLAKNIQYF

clone_size: few
d_call: TRBD1
j_call: TRBJ1-4
v_call: TRBV5-4
cdr3_nt: TGTGCCAGCAGCCTCGACAGGGTTGATGAAAAACTGTTTTTT
cdr3_aa: CASSLDRVDEKLFF

clone_size: few
d_call: NA
j_call: TRBJ1-5
v_call: TRBV13
cdr3_nt: TGTGCCAGCAGCATGGACGGGAATCAGCCCCAGCATTTT
cdr3_aa: CASSMDGNQPQHF

clone_size: NA
d_call: NA
j_call: TRBJ2-3
v_call: TRBV5-1
cdr3_nt: TGCGCCAGCAGCTTAGGACAGAAGGCAGATACGCAGTATTTT
cdr3_aa: CASSLGQKADTQYF

clone_size: NA
d_call: NA
j_call: TRBJ2-7
v_call: TRBV5-6
cdr3_nt: TGTGCCAGCAGCCTTCCTCGATGGGGACCCTACGAGCAGTACTTC
cdr3_aa: CASSLPRWGPYEQYF

clone_size: NA
d_call: NA
j_call: TRBJ1-1
v_call: TRBV6-5
cdr3_nt: TGTGCCAGCCGTGGAATACTGAACACTGAAGCTTTCTTT
cdr3_aa: CASRGILNTEAFF

clone_size: NA
d_call: NA
j_call: TRBJ2-5
v_call: TRBV21-1
cdr3_nt: TGTGCCAGCAGCATAAAACAGGGACAGGTAAGGGGGCAAGAGACCCAGTACTTC
cdr3_aa: CASSIKQGQVRGQETQYF

clone_size: NA
d_call: NA
j_call: TRBJ1-1
v_call: TRBV5-1
cdr3_nt: TGCGCCAGCAGCTTGGCACTACAGCAATTGAACACTGAAGCTTTCTTT
cdr3_aa: CASSLALQQLNTEAFF

clone_size: few
d_call: NA
j_call: TRBJ1-1
v_call: TRBV11-2
cdr3_nt: TGTGCCAGCAGCTTAGGCCGGGCCCGGGCTTTCTTT
cdr3_aa: CASSLGRARAFF

clone_size: NA
d_call: TRBD1
j_call: TRBJ2-7
v_call: TRBV30
cdr3_nt: TGTGCCGGCGACAGGGATCGCTACGAGCAGTACTTC
cdr3_aa: CAGDRDRYEQYF

clone_size: once
d_call: TRBD1
j_call: TRBJ1-1
v_call: TRBV18
cdr3_nt: TGTGCCAGCTCACCATGGGACAGCTCGGGCACTGAAGCTTTCTTT
cdr3_aa: CASSPWDSSGTEAFF

clone_size: NA
d_call: NA
j_call: TRBJ2-3
v_call: TRBV19
cdr3_nt: TGTGCCAGTAGTATTCGAGGGGGAGATACGCAGTATTTT
cdr3_aa: CASSIRGGDTQYF

clone_size: NA
d_call: NA
j_call: TRBJ2-1
v_call: TRBV2
cdr3_nt: TGTGCCAGCACCGATAGAACGTTAGCAGATGAGCAGTTCTTC
cdr3_aa: CASTDRTLADEQFF

clone_size: few
d_call: NA
j_call: TRBJ2-7
v_call: TRBV19
cdr3_nt: TGTGCCAGTAGTATCGCGGGCCCGTTAAACGAGCAGTACTTC
cdr3_aa: CASSIAGPLNEQYF

clone_size: NA
d_call: TRBD1
j_call: TRBJ1-2
v_call: TRBV27
cdr3_nt: TGTGCCAGCAGTTTATCCCCGGGACAGGGAGGAGGCTACACCTTC
cdr3_aa: CASSLSPGQGGGYTF

clone_size: once
d_call: TRBD1
j_call: TRBJ1-1
v_call: TRBV30
cdr3_nt: TGTGCCTGGAGTGCCAGACAGGGAAGCACTGAAGCTTTCTTT
cdr3_aa: CAWSARQGSTEAFF

clone_size: few
d_call: NA
j_call: TRBJ1-5
v_call: TRBV19
cdr3_nt: TGTGCCAGTAAACGGCAGAATCAGCCCCAGCATTTT
cdr3_aa: CASKRQNQPQHF

clone_size: NA
d_call: NA
j_call: TRBJ1-3
v_call: TRBV7-2
cdr3_nt: TGTGCCAGCAGCCCCCACGTAGGGGGTCTGAGCACCATATATTTT
cdr3_aa: CASSPHVGGLSTIYF

clone_size: few
d_call: TRBD1
j_call: TRBJ2-7
v_call: TRBV28
cdr3_nt: TGTGCCAGCAGTCAGACAGGGGGCCTTACCTACGAGCAGTACTTC
cdr3_aa: CASSQTGGLTYEQYF

clone_size: NA
d_call: NA
j_call: TRBJ1-3
v_call: TRBV28
cdr3_nt: TGTGCCAGCAGTTTATTCAACACCATATATTTT
cdr3_aa: CASSLFNTIYF

clone_size: once
d_call: NA
j_call: TRBJ2-2
v_call: TRBV2
cdr3_nt: TGTGCCAGCAGGTGGACACCCAACACCGGGGAGCTGTTTTTT
cdr3_aa: CASRWTPNTGELFF

clone_size: NA
d_call: TRBD1
j_call: TRBJ2-1
v_call: TRBV30
cdr3_nt: TGTGCCTGGAAAAGGACAGGGGGGTTCTATGAGCAGTTCTTC
cdr3_aa: CAWKRTGGFYEQFF

clone_size: NA
d_call: NA
j_call: TRBJ1-2
v_call: TRBV7-2
cdr3_nt: TGTGCCAGCAGCCCCGATGGTGGGGGCACTAACTATGGCTACACCTTC
cdr3_aa: CASSPDGGGTNYGYTF